One and the same sample provided the 5 T cell receptor beta chains below, sequenced in a study of post-analysis software for immune sequencing data. Presence of unique molecular identifiers characterized the TCR beta cDNA libraries. TCRdb independently ran MiXCR on the PCR reads; one entry per CDR3 protein. The table shows around 180,000 distinct CDR3 sequences, with 30% occurring only once. These receptors have no known antigen. Notes on the study in general: Included in a set of about five TRBV segments more frequent in patients than controls were TRBV5-6, TRBV5-1 and TRBV20-1.

Sample: blood. The source of these receptors is a girl under 18 with multiple sclerosis.

The chain combines TRBV27 with TRBJ2-3; D may be TRBD1 (5 bases). This CDR3 region has 13 residues. Between the trimmed V and J ends, which lost 2 bases and 7 bases, there was a span of 10 bases. Germline V gives CDR1 MNHEY, CDR2 SMNVEV (reference sequence). The DNA for the CDR3 is TGTGCCAGCAGTTTAGAGACAGCCCATACGCAGTATTTT. Translated, it gives CASSLETAHTQYF.

A note on this clonotype: This may arise from a read error, as a much more abundant clone is one base away. This chain joins TRBV29-1 and TRBJ2-7; D gene unclear. This CDR3 has 11 amino acids. Germline CDR1 SQVTM, CDR2 ANQGSEA. The CDR3 DNA follows: TGCAGCGTTGAAGACTCGTACGGGCAGTACTTC. This gives the protein CSVEDSYGQYF.

As regards this clonotype: This may be a read error: a much more frequent sequence differs by one nucleotide. This sequence joins TRBV9 and TRBJ2-1, with 10 bases that match TRBD2. V lost 4 bases, J lost 10 bases, and 11 bases stayed unmatched. CDR3 size: 15 residues. Germline CDR1 SGDLS, CDR2 YYNGEE. As DNA, the CDR3 is TGTGCCAGCAGCAAAGAGGGACTAGCGCGAAAGGAGCAGTTCTTC. Amino acids: CASSKEGLARKEQFF.

Concerning this clonotype itself: A much larger clonotype is one base distant, so this may be a read error. The V gene is TRBV20-1, the J gene TRBJ2-6; 9 nucleotides align to TRBD1. Trimming at V came to 4 bases and at J to 2 bases, leaving 9 bases not matched to a gene. Germline-derived CDR1 and CDR2 are DFQATT and SNEGSKA (reference sequence). CDR3 length: 17 amino acids. CDR3: CSAIGQGPFPGANVLTF. The CDR3 DNA sequence: TGCAGTGCTATAGGACAGGGGCCCTTCCCTGGGGCCAACGTCCTGACTTTC.

This clonotype qualifies as medium-sized. The V and J genes are TRBV20-1 and TRBJ2-5; TRBD2 matches 9 bases. V trimming: 4 bases; J trimming: 2 bases; junction bases outside the gene matches: 5. The CDR3 extends over 14 amino acids. The germline gives CDR1 DFQATT, CDR2 SNEGSKA (reference sequence). This chain's CDR3 is CSAKAGGNQETQYF. DNA of the CDR3: TGCAGTGCTAAGGCGGGAGGGAATCAAGAGACCCAGTACTTC.